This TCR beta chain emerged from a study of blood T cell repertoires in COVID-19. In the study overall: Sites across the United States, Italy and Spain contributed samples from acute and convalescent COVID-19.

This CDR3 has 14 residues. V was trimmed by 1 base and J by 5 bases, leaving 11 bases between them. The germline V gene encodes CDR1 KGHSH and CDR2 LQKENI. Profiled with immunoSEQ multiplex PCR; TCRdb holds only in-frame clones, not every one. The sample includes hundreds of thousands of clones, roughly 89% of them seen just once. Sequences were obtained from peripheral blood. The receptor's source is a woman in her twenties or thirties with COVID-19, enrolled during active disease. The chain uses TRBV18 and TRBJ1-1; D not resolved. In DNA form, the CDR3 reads TGTGCCAGCTCACCACATCCAGGTTTTACTGAAGCTTTCTTT. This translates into CASSPHPGFTEAFF. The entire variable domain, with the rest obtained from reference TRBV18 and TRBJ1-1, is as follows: NAGVMQNPRHLVRRRGQEARLRCSPMKGHSHVYWYRQLPEEGLKFMVYLQKENIIDESGMPKERFSAEFPKEGPSILRIQQVVRGDSAAYFCASSPHPGFTEAFFGQGTRLTVV.